This record covers a single T cell receptor (beta chain). Its antigen is unidentified. Deep sequencing aimed at 1 in 200,000 to 1 in 1 million T cells' resolution. Sequencing used immunoSEQ multiplex PCR; TCRdb keeps in-frame clones, though not all of them. Found here are 70,000 to 85,000 clones, 65% to 85% of them singletons; the top ten hold 7.5% to 9.5%. This sample is part of a study of cytotoxic CD8 clonotypes in ibrutinib-treated CLL. Looking at the study overall: Responses: roughly 25 partial, 2 complete; after median roughly 68 months, 14 stayed remitted, around 12 progressed.

Regarding the study as a whole: Treatment saw public clonotypes, which were uncommon, either contract or stay stable.

The trim removed 3 bases at V and 3 bases at J, leaving 11 bases unmatched. In germline, CDR1 is SGHRS, CDR2 YFSETQ. The CDR3 contains 16 residues. The source of roughly 1.9 micrograms of genomic DNA for TCR beta libraries was cryopreserved PBMCs. The starting material was PBMCs, obtained at disease progression, from a patient treated with ibrutinib. V and J are TRBV5-1 and TRBJ2-7; 8 bases match TRBD2. This TCR came from a human donor with chronic lymphocytic leukemia. The CDR3 protein is CASSWAGRGDLYEQYF. The CDR3 coding sequence is TGCGCCAGCAGCTGGGCCGGGCGGGGGGACCTCTACGAGCAGTACTTC.